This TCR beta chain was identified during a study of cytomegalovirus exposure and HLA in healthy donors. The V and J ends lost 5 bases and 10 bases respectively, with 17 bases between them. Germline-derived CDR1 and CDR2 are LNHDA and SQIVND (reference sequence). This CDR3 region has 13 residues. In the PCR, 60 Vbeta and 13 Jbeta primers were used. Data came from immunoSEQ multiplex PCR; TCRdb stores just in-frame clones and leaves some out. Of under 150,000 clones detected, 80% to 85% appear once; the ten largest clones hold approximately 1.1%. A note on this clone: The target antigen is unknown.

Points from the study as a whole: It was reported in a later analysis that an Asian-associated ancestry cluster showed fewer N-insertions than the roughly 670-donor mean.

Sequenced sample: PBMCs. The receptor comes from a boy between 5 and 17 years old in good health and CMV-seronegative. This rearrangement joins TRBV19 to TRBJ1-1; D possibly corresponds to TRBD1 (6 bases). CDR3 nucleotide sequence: TGTGCCAGTAGTGCCATAGGGGGAGGGGCAGCTTTCTTT. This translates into CASSAIGGGAAFF. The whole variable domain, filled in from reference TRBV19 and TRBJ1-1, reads DGGITQSPKYLFRKEGQNVTLSCEQNLNHDAMYWYRQDPGQGLRLIYYSQIVNDFQKGDIAEGYSVSREKKESFPLTVTSAQKNPTAFYLCASSAIGGGAAFFGQGTRLTVV.